One and the same sample provided the 6 T cell receptor beta chains below, sequenced in a study of blood T cell repertoires in COVID-19. Data came from immunoSEQ multiplex PCR; TCRdb stores just in-frame clones and leaves some out. The sample has 200,000 to 250,000 clones, about 90% seen once. Sequencing was done on a sample of peripheral blood. Receptors were obtained from a man in his sixties with COVID-19, enrolled during active disease.

J is TRBJ2-1 and V is TRBV5-4, with D unresolved. Trimming shortened V by 5 bases and J by 4 bases, and 7 bases separated the two germline ends. This CDR3 is built from 12 residues. Germline V CDR1 and CDR2: SGHNT, YYREEE (reference sequence). This chain's CDR3 is CASSRDYNEQFF. CDR3 in DNA: TGTGCCAGCAGTAGAGATTACAATGAGCAGTTCTTC.

The gene calls are TRBV18 and TRBJ1-3, with D possibly TRBD1 on 6 matching bases. CDR3 length: 16 amino acids. Germline V gives CDR1 KGHSH, CDR2 LQKENI. The V gene lost 3 bases and the J gene lost 1 base, with 13 bases spanning the gap. Written as DNA, the CDR3 is TGTGCCAGCTCACCGCTACACAGGGAATCTGGAAACACCATATATTTT. This codes for CASSPLHRESGNTIYF.

This chain joins TRBV7-3 and TRBJ1-1; 7 bases are shared with TRBD1. Per germline, CDR1 SGHTA and CDR2 FQGTGA. V lost 1 base, J lost 8 bases, and 10 bases stayed unmatched. CDR3 size: 15 residues. This CDR3 reads CASSLSVTGLSEAFF. DNA of the CDR3: TGTGCCAGCAGCTTAAGTGTGACAGGGCTTTCAGAAGCTTTCTTT.

V is TRBV19 and J is TRBJ1-3; tentatively, D is TRBD1 (5 bases). The CDR3 spans 15 residues. The ends were cut back, 7 bases at V and 0 bases at J, with 13 bases in the middle. Germline CDR1 and CDR2: LNHDA and SQIVND (reference sequence). DNA for the CDR3: TGTGCCAGTACAGACAGACTCCTCTCTGGAAACACCATATATTTT. It translates to CASTDRLLSGNTIYF. The full variable domain, its missing parts supplied by reference TRBV19 and TRBJ1-3, is DGGITQSPKYLFRKEGQNVTLSCEQNLNHDAMYWYRQDPGQGLRLIYYSQIVNDFQKGDIAEGYSVSREKKESFPLTVTSAQKNPTAFYLCASTDRLLSGNTIYFGEGSWLTVV.

The chain combines TRBV7-8 with TRBJ1-1; 11 nucleotides agree with TRBD1. This CDR3 is 15 amino acids long. Germline values: CDR1 SGHVS, CDR2 FQNEAQ. Trimming removed 1 base from V and 5 bases from J; junction bases left unmatched: 3. CDR3 in DNA: TGTGCCAGCAGCTTAGGGACAGGGGGCGGGACTGAAGCTTTCTTT. Protein sequence: CASSLGTGGGTEAFF.

CDR3 region: CAWSRDRYQPQHF. The CDR3 nucleotides read TGTGCCTGGAGCCGTGACAGGTATCAGCCCCAGCATTTT. V is TRBV30 and J is TRBJ1-5; D may be TRBD1 (6 bases). The CDR3 has 13 amino acids. Trimming left V 3 bases short and J 5 bases short, with 11 bases between. From germline, CDR1 is GTSNPN and CDR2 SVGIG (reference sequence).